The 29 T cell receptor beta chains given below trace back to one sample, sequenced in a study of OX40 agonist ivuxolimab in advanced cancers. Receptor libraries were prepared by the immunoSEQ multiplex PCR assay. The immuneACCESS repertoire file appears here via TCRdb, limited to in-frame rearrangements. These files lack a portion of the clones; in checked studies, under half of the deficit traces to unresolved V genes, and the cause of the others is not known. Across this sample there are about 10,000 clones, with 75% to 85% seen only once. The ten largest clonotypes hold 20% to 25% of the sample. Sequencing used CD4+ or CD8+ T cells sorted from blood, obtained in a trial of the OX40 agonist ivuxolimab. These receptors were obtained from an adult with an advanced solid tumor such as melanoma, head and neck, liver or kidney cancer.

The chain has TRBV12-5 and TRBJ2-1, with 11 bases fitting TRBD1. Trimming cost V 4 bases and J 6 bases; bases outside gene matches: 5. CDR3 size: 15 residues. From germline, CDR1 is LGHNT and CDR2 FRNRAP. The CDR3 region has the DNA TGTGCTAGTGGTTGGGGACAGGGGGTGGCCAATGAGCAGTTCTTC. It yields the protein CASGWGQGVANEQFF.

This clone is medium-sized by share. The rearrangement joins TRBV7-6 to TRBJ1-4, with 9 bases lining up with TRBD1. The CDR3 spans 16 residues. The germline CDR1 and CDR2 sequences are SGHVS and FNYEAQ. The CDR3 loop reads CAVTGGLLPGNEKLFF. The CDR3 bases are TGTGCAGTGACAGGGGGGCTGCTCCCTGGTAATGAAAAACTGTTTTTT.

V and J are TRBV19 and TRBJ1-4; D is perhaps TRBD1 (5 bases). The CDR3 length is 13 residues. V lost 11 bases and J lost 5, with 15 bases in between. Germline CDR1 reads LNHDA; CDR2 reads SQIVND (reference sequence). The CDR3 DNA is TGTGCCGCAGGATCGGGGGGAAATGAAAAACTGTTTTTT. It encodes CAAGSGGNEKLFF. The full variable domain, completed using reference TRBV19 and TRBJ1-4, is DGGITQSPKYLFRKEGQNVTLSCEQNLNHDAMYWYRQDPGQGLRLIYYSQIVNDFQKGDIAEGYSVSREKKESFPLTVTSAQKNPTAFYLCAAGSGGNEKLFFGSGTQLSVL.

CDR3 in amino acids: CASSLRGQGVNTEAFF. The CDR3 region has the DNA TGTGCCAGCAGCTTAAGGGGACAGGGTGTGAACACTGAAGCTTTCTTT. The genes are TRBV11-3 and TRBJ1-1; 9 bases align to TRBD1. CDR3 length: 16 residues. Trimming removed 2 bases from V and 0 bases from J; junction bases left unmatched: 4. Germline lookup yields CDR1 SGHNT and CDR2 YENEEA. The whole variable domain, remainder taken from reference TRBV11-3 and TRBJ1-1, is EAGVVQSPRYKIIEKKQPVAFWCNPISGHNTLYWYLQNLGQGPELLIRYENEEAVDDSQLPKDRFSAERLKGVDSTLKIQPAELGDSAVYLCASSLRGQGVNTEAFFGQGTRLTVV.

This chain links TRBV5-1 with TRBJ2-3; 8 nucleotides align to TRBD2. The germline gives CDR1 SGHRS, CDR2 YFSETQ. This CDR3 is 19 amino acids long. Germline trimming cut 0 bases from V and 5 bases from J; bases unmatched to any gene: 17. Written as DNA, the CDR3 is TGCGCCAGCAGCTTGGAGTCATCATCGGGGGGGCCGATCCGAGATACGCAGTATTTT. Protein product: CASSLESSSGGPIRDTQYF.

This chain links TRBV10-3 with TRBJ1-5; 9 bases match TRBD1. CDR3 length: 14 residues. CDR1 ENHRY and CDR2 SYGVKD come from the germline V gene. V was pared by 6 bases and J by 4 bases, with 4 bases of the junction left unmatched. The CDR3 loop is CAISPDRGNQPQHF. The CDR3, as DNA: TGTGCCATCAGCCCCGACAGGGGGAATCAGCCCCAGCATTTT.

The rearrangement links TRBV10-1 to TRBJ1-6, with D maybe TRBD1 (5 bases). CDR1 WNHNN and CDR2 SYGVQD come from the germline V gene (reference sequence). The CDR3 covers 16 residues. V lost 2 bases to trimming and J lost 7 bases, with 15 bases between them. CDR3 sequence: CASSEPWGKKNSPLHF. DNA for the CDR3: TGCGCCAGCAGTGAGCCGTGGGGGAAAAAAAATTCACCCCTCCACTTT.

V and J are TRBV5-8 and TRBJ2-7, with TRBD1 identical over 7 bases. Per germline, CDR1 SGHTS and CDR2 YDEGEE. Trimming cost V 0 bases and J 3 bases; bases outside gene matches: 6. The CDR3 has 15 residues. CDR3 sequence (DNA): TGTGCCAGCAGCTTGGAACAGGGGCGCCTCTACGAGCAGTACTTC. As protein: CASSLEQGRLYEQYF.

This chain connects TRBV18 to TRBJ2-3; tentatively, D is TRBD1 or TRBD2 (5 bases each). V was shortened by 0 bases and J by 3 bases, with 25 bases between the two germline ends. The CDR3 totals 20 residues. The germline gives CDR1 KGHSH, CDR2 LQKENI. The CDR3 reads CASSPPAGGRPSEGTDTQYF. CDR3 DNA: TGTGCCAGCTCACCACCGGCTGGCGGACGACCGTCCGAGGGGACAGATACGCAGTATTTT.

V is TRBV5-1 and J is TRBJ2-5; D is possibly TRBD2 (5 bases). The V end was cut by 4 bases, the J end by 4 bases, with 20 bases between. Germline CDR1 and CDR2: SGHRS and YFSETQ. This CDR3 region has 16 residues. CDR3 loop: CASSAGPTRETETQYF. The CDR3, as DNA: TGCGCCAGCAGCGCTGGCCCCACTAGGGAGACAGAGACCCAGTACTTC.

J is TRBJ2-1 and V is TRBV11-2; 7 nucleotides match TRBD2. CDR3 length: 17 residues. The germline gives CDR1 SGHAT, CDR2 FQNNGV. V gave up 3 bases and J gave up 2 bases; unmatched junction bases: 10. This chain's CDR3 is CASSFTGRGEAYNEQFF. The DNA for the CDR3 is TGTGCCAGCAGCTTTACTGGGAGGGGAGAGGCCTACAATGAGCAGTTCTTC.

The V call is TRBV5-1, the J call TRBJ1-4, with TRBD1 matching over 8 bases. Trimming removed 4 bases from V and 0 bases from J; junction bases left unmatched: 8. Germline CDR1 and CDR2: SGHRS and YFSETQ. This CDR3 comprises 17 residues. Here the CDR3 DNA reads TGCGCCAGCAGCGCGACCGGGACAGGTTCAACTAATGAAAAACTGTTTTTT. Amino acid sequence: CASSATGTGSTNEKLFF. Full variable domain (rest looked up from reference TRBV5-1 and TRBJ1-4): KAGVTQTPRYLIKTRGQQVTLSCSPISGHRSVSWYQQTPGQGLQFLFEYFSETQRNKGNFPGRFSGRQFSNSRSEMNVSTLELGDSALYLCASSATGTGSTNEKLFFGSGTQLSVL.

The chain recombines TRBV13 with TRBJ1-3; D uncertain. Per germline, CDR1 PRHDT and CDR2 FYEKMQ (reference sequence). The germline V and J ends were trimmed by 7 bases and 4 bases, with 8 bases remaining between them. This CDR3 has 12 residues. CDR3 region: CASKILGNTIYF. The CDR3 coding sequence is TGTGCCAGCAAGATTCTGGGAAACACCATATATTTT.

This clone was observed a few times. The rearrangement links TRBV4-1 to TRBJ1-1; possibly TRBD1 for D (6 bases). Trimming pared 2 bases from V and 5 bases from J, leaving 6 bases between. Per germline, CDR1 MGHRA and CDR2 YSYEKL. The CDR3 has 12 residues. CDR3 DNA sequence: TGCGCCAGCAGCCAACAGGGGACTGAAGCTTTCTTT. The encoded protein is CASSQQGTEAFF.

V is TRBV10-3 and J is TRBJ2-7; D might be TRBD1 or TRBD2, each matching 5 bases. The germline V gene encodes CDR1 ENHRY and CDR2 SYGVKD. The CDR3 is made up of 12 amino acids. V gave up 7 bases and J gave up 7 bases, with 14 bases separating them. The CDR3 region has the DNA TGTGCCATCAAGCCCTTAGAGGGGGAGCAGTACTTC. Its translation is CAIKPLEGEQYF.

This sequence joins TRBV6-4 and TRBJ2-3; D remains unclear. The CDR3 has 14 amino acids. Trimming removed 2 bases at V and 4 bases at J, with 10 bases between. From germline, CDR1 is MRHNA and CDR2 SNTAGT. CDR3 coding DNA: TGTGCCAGCAGTGACCCTGTGACTTCAGATACGCAGTATTTT. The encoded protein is CASSDPVTSDTQYF.

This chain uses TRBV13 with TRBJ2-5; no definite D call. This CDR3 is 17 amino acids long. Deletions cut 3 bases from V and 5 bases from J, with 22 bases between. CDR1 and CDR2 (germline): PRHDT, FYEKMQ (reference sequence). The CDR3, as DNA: TGTGCCAGCAGCTTTTCTTACAGCCCTGATGAGTGGGAGACCCAGTACTTC. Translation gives CASSFSYSPDEWETQYF.

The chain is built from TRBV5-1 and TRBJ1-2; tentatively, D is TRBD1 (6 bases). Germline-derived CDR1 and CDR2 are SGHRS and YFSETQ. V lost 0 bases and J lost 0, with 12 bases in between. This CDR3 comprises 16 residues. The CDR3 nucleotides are TGCGCCAGCAGCTTGGGGGGGCCGCTCTCTAACTATGGCTACACCTTC. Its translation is CASSLGGPLSNYGYTF.

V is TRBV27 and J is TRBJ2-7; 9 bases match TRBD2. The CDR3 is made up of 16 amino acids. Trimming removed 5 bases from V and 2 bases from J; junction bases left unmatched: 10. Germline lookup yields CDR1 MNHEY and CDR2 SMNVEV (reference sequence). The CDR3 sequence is CASSITGAGGAYEQYF. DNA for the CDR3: TGTGCCAGCAGTATAACTGGGGCGGGGGGGGCCTACGAGCAGTACTTC.

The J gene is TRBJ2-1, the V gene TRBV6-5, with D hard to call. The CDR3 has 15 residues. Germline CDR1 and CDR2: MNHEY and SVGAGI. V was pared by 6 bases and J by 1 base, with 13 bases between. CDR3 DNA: TGTGCCAGCAGCCCCCGCGAGAGGTCCTACAATGAGCAGTTCTTC. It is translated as CASSPRERSYNEQFF.

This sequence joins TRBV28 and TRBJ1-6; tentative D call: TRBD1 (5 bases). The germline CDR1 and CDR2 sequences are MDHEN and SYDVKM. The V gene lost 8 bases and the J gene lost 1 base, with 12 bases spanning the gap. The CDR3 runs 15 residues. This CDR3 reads CASDRTLSYNSPLHF. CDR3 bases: TGTGCCAGCGACAGAACACTTTCCTATAATTCACCCCTCCACTTT.

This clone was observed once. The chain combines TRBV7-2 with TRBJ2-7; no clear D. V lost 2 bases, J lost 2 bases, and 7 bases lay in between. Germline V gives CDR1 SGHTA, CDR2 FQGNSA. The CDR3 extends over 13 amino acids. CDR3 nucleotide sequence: TGTGCCAGCAGCTTAACAGCTACCTACGAGCAGTACTTC. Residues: CASSLTATYEQYF. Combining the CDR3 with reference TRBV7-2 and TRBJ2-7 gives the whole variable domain GAGVSQSPSNKVTEKGKDVELRCDPISGHTALYWYRQSLGQGLEFLIYFQGNSAPDKSGLPSDRFSAERTGGSVSTLTIQRTQQEDSAVYLCASSLTATYEQYFGPGTRLTVT.

The CDR3 here is CASSGRDEQFF. Written as DNA, the CDR3 is TGTGCCAGCAGCGGGCGGGATGAGCAGTTCTTC. The chain carries TRBV13 and TRBJ2-1, with TRBD2 as a possible D gene (5 bases). The CDR3 covers 11 residues. V was shortened by 5 bases and J by 8 bases, with 7 bases between the two germline ends. Germline CDR1 reads PRHDT; CDR2 reads FYEKMQ (reference sequence).

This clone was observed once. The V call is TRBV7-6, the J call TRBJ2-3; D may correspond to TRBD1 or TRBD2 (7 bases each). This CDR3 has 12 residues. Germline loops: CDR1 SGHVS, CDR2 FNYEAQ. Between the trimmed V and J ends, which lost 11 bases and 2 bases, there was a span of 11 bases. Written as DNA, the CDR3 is TGTGCCTCAGGGGGGGACACAGATACGCAGTATTTT. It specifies CASGGDTDTQYF.

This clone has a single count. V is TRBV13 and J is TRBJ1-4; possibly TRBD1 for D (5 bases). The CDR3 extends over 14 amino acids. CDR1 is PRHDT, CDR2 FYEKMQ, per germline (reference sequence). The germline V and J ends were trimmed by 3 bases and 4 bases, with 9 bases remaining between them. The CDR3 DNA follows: TGTGCCAGCAGCTTTCAGGGTGTTAATGAAAAACTGTTTTTT. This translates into CASSFQGVNEKLFF. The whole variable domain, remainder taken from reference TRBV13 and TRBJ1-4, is AAGVIQSPRHLIKEKRETATLKCYPIPRHDTVYWYQQGPGQDPQFLISFYEKMQSDKGSIPDRFSAQQFSDYHSELNMSSLELGDSALYFCASSFQGVNEKLFFGSGTQLSVL.

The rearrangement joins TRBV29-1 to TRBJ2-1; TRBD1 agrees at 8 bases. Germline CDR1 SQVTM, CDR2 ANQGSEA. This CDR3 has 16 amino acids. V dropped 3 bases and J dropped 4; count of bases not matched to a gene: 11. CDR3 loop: CSVEWRARGLYNEQFF. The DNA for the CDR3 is TGCAGCGTTGAGTGGAGGGCCAGGGGGCTTTACAATGAGCAGTTCTTC.

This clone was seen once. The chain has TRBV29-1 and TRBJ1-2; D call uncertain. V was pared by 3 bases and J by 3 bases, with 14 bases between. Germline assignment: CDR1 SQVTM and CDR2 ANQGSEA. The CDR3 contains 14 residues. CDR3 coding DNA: TGCAGCGTTGAGAAGGGCAGGTCCGACTATGGCTACACCTTC. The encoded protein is CSVEKGRSDYGYTF. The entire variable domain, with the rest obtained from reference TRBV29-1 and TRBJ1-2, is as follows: SAVISQKPSRDICQRGTSLTIQCQVDSQVTMMFWYRQQPGQSLTLIATANQGSEATYESGFVIDKFPISRPNLTFSTLTVSNMSPEDSSIYLCSVEKGRSDYGYTFGSGTRLTVV.

The CDR3 sequence: CASSFEGGQSTDTQYF. CDR3 nucleotides: TGTGCCAGCAGCTTCGAAGGGGGGCAGAGCACAGATACGCAGTATTTT. The chain combines TRBV5-5 with TRBJ2-3, with D possibly called TRBD1 or TRBD2 (6 bases each). CDR1 and CDR2 (germline): SGHKS, YYEKEE (reference sequence). Trimming took off 2 bases at V and 0 bases at J, with 13 bases between the two ends. This CDR3 has 16 residues.

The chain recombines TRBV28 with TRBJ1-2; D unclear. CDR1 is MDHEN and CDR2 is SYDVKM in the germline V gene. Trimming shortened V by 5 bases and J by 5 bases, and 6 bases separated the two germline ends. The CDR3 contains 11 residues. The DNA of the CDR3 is TGTGCCAGCAGTCTGCAATATGGCTACACCTTC. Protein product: CASSLQYGYTF.